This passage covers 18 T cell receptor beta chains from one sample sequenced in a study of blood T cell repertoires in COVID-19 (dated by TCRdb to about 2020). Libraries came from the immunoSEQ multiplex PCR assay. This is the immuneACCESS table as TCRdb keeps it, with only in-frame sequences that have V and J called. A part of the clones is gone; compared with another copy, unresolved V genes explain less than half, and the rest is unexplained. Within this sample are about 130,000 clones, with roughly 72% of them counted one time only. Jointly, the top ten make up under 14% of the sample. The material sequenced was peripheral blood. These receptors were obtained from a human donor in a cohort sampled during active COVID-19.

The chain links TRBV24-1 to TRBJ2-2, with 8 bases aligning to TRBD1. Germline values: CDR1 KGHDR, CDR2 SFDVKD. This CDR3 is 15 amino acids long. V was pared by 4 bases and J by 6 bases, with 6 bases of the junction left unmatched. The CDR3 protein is CATSDFGQGSGELFF. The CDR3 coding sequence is TGTGCCACCAGTGACTTCGGACAGGGTTCCGGGGAGCTGTTTTTT.

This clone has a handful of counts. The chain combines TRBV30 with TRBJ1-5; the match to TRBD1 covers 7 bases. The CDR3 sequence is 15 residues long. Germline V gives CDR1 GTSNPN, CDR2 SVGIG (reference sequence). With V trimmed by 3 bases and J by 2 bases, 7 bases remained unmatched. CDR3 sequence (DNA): TGTGCCTGGAGGGTAGCAGGGACAGGCAATCAGCCCCAGCATTTT. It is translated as CAWRVAGTGNQPQHF.

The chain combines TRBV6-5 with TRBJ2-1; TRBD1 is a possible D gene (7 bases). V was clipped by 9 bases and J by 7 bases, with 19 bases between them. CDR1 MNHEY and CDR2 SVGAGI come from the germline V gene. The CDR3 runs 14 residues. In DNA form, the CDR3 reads TGTGCCAGTGGAGGGGGCACCGCCCGGAATGAGCAGTTCTTC. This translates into CASGGGTARNEQFF.

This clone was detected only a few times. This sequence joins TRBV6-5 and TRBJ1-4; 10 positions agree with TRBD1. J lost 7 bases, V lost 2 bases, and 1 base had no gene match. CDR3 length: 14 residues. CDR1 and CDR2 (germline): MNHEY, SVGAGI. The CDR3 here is CASSYGQGGEKLFF. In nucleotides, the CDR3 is TGTGCCAGCAGTTACGGACAGGGGGGTGAAAAACTGTTTTTT.

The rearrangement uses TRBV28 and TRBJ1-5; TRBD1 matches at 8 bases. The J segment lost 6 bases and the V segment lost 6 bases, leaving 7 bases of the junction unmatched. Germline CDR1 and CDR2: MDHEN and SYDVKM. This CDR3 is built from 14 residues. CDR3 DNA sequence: TGTGCCAGCAGACGGGCAGGGGGCGGTCAGCCCCAGCATTTT. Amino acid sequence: CASRRAGGGQPQHF. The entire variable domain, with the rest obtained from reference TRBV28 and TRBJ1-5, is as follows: DVKVTQSSRYLVKRTGEKVFLECVQDMDHENMFWYRQDPGLGLRLIYFSYDVKMKEKGDIPEGYSVSREKKERFSLILESASTNQTSMYLCASRRAGGGQPQHFGDGTRLSIL.

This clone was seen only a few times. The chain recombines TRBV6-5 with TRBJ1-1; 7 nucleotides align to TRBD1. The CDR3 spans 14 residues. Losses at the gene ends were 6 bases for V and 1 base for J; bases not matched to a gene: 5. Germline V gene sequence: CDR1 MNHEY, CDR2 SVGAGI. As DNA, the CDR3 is TGTGCCAGCAGAGAGGACAGGACGAACACTGAAGCTTTCTTT. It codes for CASREDRTNTEAFF.

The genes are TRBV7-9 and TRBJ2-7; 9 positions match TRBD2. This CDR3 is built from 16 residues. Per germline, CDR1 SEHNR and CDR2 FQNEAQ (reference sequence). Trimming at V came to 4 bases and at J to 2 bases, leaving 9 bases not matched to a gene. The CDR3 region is CASSWVGSSGAYEQYF. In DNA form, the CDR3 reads TGTGCCAGCAGCTGGGTCGGGTCTAGCGGGGCCTACGAGCAGTACTTC.

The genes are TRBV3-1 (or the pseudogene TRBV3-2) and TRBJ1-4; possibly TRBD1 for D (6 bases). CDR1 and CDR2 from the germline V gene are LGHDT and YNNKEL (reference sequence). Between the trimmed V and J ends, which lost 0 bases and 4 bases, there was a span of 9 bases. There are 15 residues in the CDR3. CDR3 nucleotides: TGTGCCAGCAGCCAAGATAGGGGGTTTAATGAAAAACTGTTTTTT. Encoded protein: CASSQDRGFNEKLFF.

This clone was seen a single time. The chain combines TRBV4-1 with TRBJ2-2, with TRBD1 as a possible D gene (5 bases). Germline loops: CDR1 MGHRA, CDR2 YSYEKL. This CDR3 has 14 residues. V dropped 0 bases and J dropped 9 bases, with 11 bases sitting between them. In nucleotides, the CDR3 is TGCGCCAGCAGCCAAGATTTTGGGGCCCGGGAGCTGTTTTTT. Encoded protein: CASSQDFGARELFF.

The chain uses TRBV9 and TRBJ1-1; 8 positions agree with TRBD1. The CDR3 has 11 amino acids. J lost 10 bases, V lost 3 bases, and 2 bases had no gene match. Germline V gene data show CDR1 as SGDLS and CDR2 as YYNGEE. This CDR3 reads CASSGTGGAFF. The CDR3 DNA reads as TGTGCCAGCAGCGGAACAGGGGGAGCTTTCTTT.

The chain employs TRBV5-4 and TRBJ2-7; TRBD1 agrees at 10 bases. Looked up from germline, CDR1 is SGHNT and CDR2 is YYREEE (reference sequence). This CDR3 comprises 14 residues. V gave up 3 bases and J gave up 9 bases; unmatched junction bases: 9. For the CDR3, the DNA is TGTGCCAGCAGCTCCCGGGACAGGGGATTATCGCAGTACTTC. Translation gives CASSSRDRGLSQYF. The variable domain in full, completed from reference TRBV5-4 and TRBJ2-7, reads ETGVTQSPTHLIKTRGQQVTLRCSSQSGHNTVSWYQQALGQGPQFIFQYYREEENGRGNFPPRFSGLQFPNYSSELNVNALELDDSALYLCASSSRDRGLSQYFGPGTRLTVT.

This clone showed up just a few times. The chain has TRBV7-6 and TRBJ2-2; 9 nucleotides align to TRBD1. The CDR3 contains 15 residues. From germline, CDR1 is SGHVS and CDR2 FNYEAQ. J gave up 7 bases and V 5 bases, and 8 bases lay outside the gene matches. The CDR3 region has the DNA TGTGCCAGCAGCCTCACCGGGACAGGGCTCGGGGAGCTGTTTTTT. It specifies CASSLTGTGLGELFF. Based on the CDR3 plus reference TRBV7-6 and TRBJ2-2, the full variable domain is GAGVSQSPRYKVTKRGQDVALRCDPISGHVSLYWYRQALGQGPEFLTYFNYEAQQDKSGLPNDRFSAERPEGSISTLTIQRTEQRDSAMYRCASSLTGTGLGELFFGEGSRLTVL.

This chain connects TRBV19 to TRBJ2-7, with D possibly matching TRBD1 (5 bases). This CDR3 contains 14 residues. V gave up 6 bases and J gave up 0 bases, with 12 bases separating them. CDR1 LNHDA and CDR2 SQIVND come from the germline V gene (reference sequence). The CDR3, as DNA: TGTGCCAGTAGGATGCAGGGATCCTCCTACGAGCAGTACTTC. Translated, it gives CASRMQGSSYEQYF.

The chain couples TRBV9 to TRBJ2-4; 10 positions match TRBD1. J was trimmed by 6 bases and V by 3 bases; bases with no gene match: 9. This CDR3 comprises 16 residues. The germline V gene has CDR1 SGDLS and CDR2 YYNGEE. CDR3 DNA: TGTGCCAGCAGCGGAGAAGGGACAGGGGACCCAAACATTCAGTACTTC. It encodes CASSGEGTGDPNIQYF.

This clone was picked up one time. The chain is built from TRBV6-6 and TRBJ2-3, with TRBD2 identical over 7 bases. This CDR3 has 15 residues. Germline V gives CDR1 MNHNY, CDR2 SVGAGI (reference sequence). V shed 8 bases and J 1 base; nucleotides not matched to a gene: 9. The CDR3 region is CASGRGGGGTDTQYF. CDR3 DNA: TGTGCCAGCGGCCGGGGCGGGGGAGGCACAGATACGCAGTATTTT.

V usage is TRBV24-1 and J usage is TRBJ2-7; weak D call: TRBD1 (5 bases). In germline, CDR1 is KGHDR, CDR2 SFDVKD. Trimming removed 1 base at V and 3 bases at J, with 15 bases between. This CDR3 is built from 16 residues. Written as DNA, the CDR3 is TGTGCCACCAGTGATTTCTTCCAGGGTACGTTCTACGAGCAGTACTTC. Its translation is CATSDFFQGTFYEQYF.

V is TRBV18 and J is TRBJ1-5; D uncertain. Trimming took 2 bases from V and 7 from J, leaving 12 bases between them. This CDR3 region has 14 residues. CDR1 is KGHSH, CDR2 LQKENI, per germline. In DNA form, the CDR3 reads TGTGCCAGCTCACCAAGTCTCAGCGGGCAGCCCCAGCATTTT. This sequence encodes CASSPSLSGQPQHF.

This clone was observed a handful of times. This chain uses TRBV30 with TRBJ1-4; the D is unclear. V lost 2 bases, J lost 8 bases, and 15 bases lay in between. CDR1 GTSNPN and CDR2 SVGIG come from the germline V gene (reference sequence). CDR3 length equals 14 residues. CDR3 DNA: TGTGCCTGGAGTACCTCCTATCACCAAGAAAAACTGTTTTTT. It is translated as CAWSTSYHQEKLFF.